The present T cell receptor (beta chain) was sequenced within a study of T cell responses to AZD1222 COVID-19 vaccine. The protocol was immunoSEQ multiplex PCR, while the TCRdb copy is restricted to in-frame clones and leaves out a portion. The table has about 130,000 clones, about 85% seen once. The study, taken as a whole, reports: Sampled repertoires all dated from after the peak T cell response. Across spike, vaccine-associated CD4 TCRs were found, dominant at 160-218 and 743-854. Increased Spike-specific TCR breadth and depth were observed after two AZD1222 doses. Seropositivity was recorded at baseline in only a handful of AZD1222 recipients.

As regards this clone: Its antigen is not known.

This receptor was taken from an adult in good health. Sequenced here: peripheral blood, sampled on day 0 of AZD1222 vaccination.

The DNA of the CDR3 is TGTGCCAGCAGCTTGGTTGGGGCCCTGGCTTACACTGAAGCTTTCTTT. Translating gives CASSLVGALAYTEAFF. J is TRBJ1-1 and V is TRBV5-6, with D tentatively TRBD1 (5 bases). V lost 0 bases to trimming and J lost 3 bases, with 15 bases between them. There are 16 residues in the CDR3. Per germline, CDR1 SGHDT and CDR2 YYEEEE.